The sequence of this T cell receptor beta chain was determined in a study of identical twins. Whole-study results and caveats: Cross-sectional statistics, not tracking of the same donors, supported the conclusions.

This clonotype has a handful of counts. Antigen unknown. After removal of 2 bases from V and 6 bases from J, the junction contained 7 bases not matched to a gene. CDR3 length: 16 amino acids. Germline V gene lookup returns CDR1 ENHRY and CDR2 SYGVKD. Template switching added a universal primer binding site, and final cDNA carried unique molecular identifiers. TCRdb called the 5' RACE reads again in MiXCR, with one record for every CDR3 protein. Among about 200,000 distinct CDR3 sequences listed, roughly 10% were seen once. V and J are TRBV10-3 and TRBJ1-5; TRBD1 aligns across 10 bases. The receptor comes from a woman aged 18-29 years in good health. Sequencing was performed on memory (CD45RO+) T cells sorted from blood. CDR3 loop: CAISEKTGGGRQPQHF. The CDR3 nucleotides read TGTGCCATCAGTGAGAAGACAGGGGGCGGCCGTCAGCCCCAGCATTTT.